One and the same sample provided the 4 T cell receptor beta chains below, sequenced in a study of identical twins. TCRdb processed the 5' RACE reads anew with MiXCR; each CDR3 protein has one entry. The sample has under 450,000 distinct CDR3 sequences; under 20% are singletons. The sequencing sample was made of naive T cells sorted from blood. The receptors stem from a man aged 50 to 60 in good health.

This clonotype was recorded a few times. Here the CDR3 DNA reads TGTGCCAGCAGTTTATTGGTCGTGGGGGGGGGCGATGAGCAGTTCTTC. Amino acid sequence: CASSLLVVGGGDEQFF. J is TRBJ2-1 and V is TRBV27; D is possibly TRBD2 (7 bases). V was trimmed by 1 base and J by 8 bases, leaving 18 bases between them. The CDR3 has 16 residues. Looked up from germline, CDR1 is MNHEY and CDR2 is SMNVEV (reference sequence).

This chain uses TRBV4-2 with TRBJ1-6, with D unclear. The CDR3 has 14 residues. The germline V gene encodes CDR1 LGHNA and CDR2 YNFKEQ. The V end lost 0 bases, the J end lost 6 bases, and 6 bases lay between the germline ends. Written as DNA, the CDR3 is TGTGCCAGCAGCCAAGATAGTGTTAATTCACCCCTCCACTTT. As protein: CASSQDSVNSPLHF.

This clonotype was counted a few times. The rearrangement links TRBV6-2 or TRBV6-3 to TRBJ1-1; maybe TRBD1 (5 bases). Trimming removed 0 bases at V and 5 bases at J, with 22 bases between. The CDR3 spans 18 residues. Germline V gene lookup returns CDR1 MNHEY and CDR2 SVGEGT. CDR3 nucleotide sequence: TGTGCCAGCAGTTACTCGAGTTTTCTAGTAGATAGGGGAACTGAAGCTTTCTTT. Its protein product is CASSYSSFLVDRGTEAFF.

This clonotype was picked up a small number of times. The CDR3 coding sequence is TGTGCCAGCAGCCAAGGTCCTAGCGGGAGTTACAATGAGCAGTTCTTC. Translation: CASSQGPSGSYNEQFF. The chain carries TRBV3-1 and TRBJ2-1; the match to TRBD2 covers 10 bases. The CDR3 is 16 residues long. J lost 4 bases, V lost 1 base, and 4 bases had no gene match. Germline lookup yields CDR1 LGHDT and CDR2 YNNKEL (reference sequence).